The 16 T cell receptor beta chains listed next were all sequenced from one sample in a study of cytomegalovirus exposure and HLA in healthy donors. Data came from immunoSEQ multiplex PCR; TCRdb stores just in-frame clones and leaves some out. The sample gives 150,000 or so clones, 80% to 90% of which show up once; about 9.9% is in the top ten. What was sequenced was PBMCs. All receptors come from a woman under 30 in good health and CMV-seropositive.

The gene calls are TRBV7-2 and TRBJ2-2, with 16 bases aligning to TRBD2. The CDR3 is 18 amino acids. J gave up 4 bases and V 5 bases, and 7 bases lay outside the gene matches. CDR1 and CDR2 (germline): SGHTA, FQGNSA. CDR3 region: CASSRGLAGGPVTGELFF. The CDR3 DNA follows: TGTGCCAGCAGCAGGGGACTAGCGGGGGGGCCGGTCACCGGGGAGCTGTTTTTT.

The J gene is TRBJ1-1, the V gene TRBV5-1; TRBD1 matches 8 bases. Germline assignment: CDR1 SGHRS and CDR2 YFSETQ. J gave up 5 bases and V 0 bases, and 3 bases lay outside the gene matches. CDR3 length: 14 residues. CDR3 in amino acids: CASSLETGETEAFF. The CDR3 DNA reads TGCGCCAGCAGCTTGGAGACAGGGGAGACTGAAGCTTTCTTT. Supplemented by reference TRBV5-1 and TRBJ1-1, the full variable domain reads KAGVTQTPRYLIKTRGQQVTLSCSPISGHRSVSWYQQTPGQGLQFLFEYFSETQRNKGNFPGRFSGRQFSNSRSEMNVSTLELGDSALYLCASSLETGETEAFFGQGTRLTVV.

The chain combines TRBV18 with TRBJ1-2; 8 nucleotides align to TRBD1. Trimming cost V 3 bases and J 5 bases; bases outside gene matches: 8. CDR1 is KGHSH, CDR2 LQKENI, per germline. This CDR3 is 15 amino acids long. This CDR3 reads CASSPLPQGAYGYTF. The CDR3 coding sequence is TGTGCCAGCTCACCCCTACCTCAGGGGGCGTATGGCTACACCTTC.

V gene TRBV5-4 combines with J gene TRBJ2-5; D is undetermined. This CDR3 comprises 12 residues. V was pared by 5 bases and J by 0 bases, with 5 bases between. Germline V gene sequence: CDR1 SGHNT, CDR2 YYREEE (reference sequence). The CDR3 coding sequence is TGTGCCAGCAGTGTAAACCAAGAGACCCAGTACTTC. Protein sequence: CASSVNQETQYF.

V gene TRBV5-6 combines with J gene TRBJ2-5; 8 bases match TRBD2. Germline values: CDR1 SGHDT, CDR2 YYEEEE. V gave up 1 base and J gave up 2 bases; unmatched junction bases: 10. The CDR3 covers 17 residues. The CDR3 loop reads CASSLRWGGGPQETQYF. CDR3 in DNA: TGTGCCAGCAGCTTGAGGTGGGGCGGGGGGCCTCAAGAGACCCAGTACTTC.

This clone was detected once. V usage is TRBV27 and J usage is TRBJ1-5; 12 bases are a match to TRBD1. This CDR3 has 15 amino acids. The germline CDR1 and CDR2 sequences are MNHEY and SMNVEV (reference sequence). V was clipped by 6 bases and J by 7 bases; unmatched bases: 7. The CDR3 sequence is CASRTGQGAWQPQHF. Here the CDR3 DNA reads TGTGCCAGCAGAACGGGACAGGGGGCTTGGCAGCCCCAGCATTTT.

The chain employs TRBV7-3 and TRBJ1-6; 9 bases are shared with TRBD1. Trimming at V came to 4 bases and at J to 7 bases, leaving 5 bases not matched to a gene. The CDR3 length is 15 residues. CDR1 is SGHTA and CDR2 is FQGTGA in the germline V gene. DNA of the CDR3: TGTGCCAGCAGCTCGACAGGGGGTACAAATTCACCCCTCCACTTT. Protein: CASSSTGGTNSPLHF.

The chain links TRBV19 to TRBJ1-1; D is possibly TRBD1 (6 bases). The V gene lost 4 bases and the J gene lost 3 bases, with 9 bases spanning the gap. Germline V lookup: CDR1 LNHDA, CDR2 SQIVND (reference sequence). The CDR3 is made up of 13 amino acids. The CDR3 bases are TGTGCCAGTAGTACGTCAGGGGACACTGAAGCTTTCTTT. This gives the protein CASSTSGDTEAFF.

The chain carries TRBV19 and TRBJ1-2, with 9 positions matching TRBD1. This CDR3 comprises 13 residues. Germline V gene sequence: CDR1 LNHDA, CDR2 SQIVND (reference sequence). Trimming removed 5 bases from V and 8 bases from J; junction bases left unmatched: 6. The CDR3: CASSLQGARGYTF. The CDR3 bases are TGTGCCAGTAGTCTACAGGGGGCGCGGGGCTACACCTTC.

The rearrangement joins TRBV6-1 to TRBJ2-3, with D possibly matching TRBD2 (5 bases). Trimming pared 5 bases from V and 2 bases from J, leaving 8 bases between. The V gene's germline CDR1 is MNHNS and CDR2 SASEGT. The CDR3 is 13 residues long. CDR3 nucleotide sequence: TGTGCCAGCAGTAGGACTTACACAGATACGCAGTATTTT. It encodes CASSRTYTDTQYF.

The chain joins TRBV29-1 to TRBJ2-1; TRBD2 matches at 8 bases. The CDR3 is 13 amino acids. The V gene end was trimmed by 2 bases and the J gene end by 5 bases; junction bases not matched to a gene: 2. CDR1 is SQVTM, CDR2 ANQGSEA, per germline. The CDR3 protein is CSVEWRGDNEQFF. DNA of the CDR3: TGCAGCGTTGAATGGCGGGGGGACAATGAGCAGTTCTTC.

In its sample, this clone was seen once. The CDR3 is CASSLGRSSYNSPLHF. CDR3 nucleotide sequence: TGTGCCAGCAGTTTGGGGAGGAGCTCCTATAATTCACCCCTCCACTTT. The chain combines TRBV28 with TRBJ1-6; D gene ambiguous. The CDR3 runs 16 residues. The germline CDR1 and CDR2 sequences are MDHEN and SYDVKM. The V end lost 3 bases, the J end lost 0 bases, and 9 bases lay between the germline ends.

The CDR3 region is CASSYSISYEQYF. The CDR3 nucleotides read TGTGCCAGCAGCTACAGTATTTCCTACGAGCAGTACTTC. V and J are TRBV5-5 and TRBJ2-7; no definite D call. Germline V lookup: CDR1 SGHKS, CDR2 YYEKEE (reference sequence). The CDR3 is 13 amino acids. V was clipped by 3 bases and J by 1 base, with 8 bases between them.

V is TRBV7-2 and J is TRBJ1-2; D is perhaps TRBD1 (6 bases). This CDR3 spans 15 amino acids. Germline CDR1 reads SGHTA; CDR2 reads FQGNSA. Trimming removed 3 bases at V and 2 bases at J, with 13 bases between. The DNA for the CDR3 is TGTGCCAGCAGCTTGTATCGGGGGGCCAACTATGGCTACACCTTC. Translated, it gives CASSLYRGANYGYTF.

DNA for the CDR3: TGTGCCAGCAGCCTTTCGGGGAGGGTGAGATACAATGAGCAGTTCTTC. Protein: CASSLSGRVRYNEQFF. The gene calls are TRBV7-9 and TRBJ2-1, with 7 bases fitting TRBD2. This CDR3 spans 16 amino acids. After removal of 5 bases from V and 4 bases from J, the junction contained 11 bases not matched to a gene. CDR1 and CDR2 from the germline V gene are SEHNR and FQNEAQ (reference sequence).

Details on this clone: The junction differs from germline at one of its ends, possibly a read error. The rearrangement joins TRBV5-1 to TRBJ2-2, with 8 bases identical to TRBD1. The CDR3 length is 20 residues. Germline values: CDR1 SGHRS, CDR2 YFSETQ. CDR3 region: CASSLDVAGGAGRNSGELFF. DNA for the CDR3: TGCGCCAGCAGCCTGGATGTGGCAGGGGGCGCGGGACGGAACTCCGGGGAGCTGTTTTTT.